The rows below give T cell receptor beta chains drawn from one sample of a study of T-cell reconstitution after alpha-beta-depleted transplantation in children. TCRdb recomputed calls from the PCR reads with MiXCR, one row per CDR3 protein. The repertoire holds approximately 190,000 distinct CDR3 sequences, with about 6% as singletons. Here the sequenced sample was PBMCs, taken before TCRalphabeta/CD19-depleted stem cell transplant. The receptor set was obtained from a girl younger than two with combined immunodeficiency, due to receive a stem cell transplant. Both conserved end residues are part of each CDR3.

length	V	J	CDR3
13	TRBV29-1	TRBJ2-3	CSVVKGITDTQYF
19	TRBV21-1	TRBJ1-5	CASSKGNPTGGSSNQPQHF
15	TRBV20-1	TRBJ2-1	CSAATSGQVYNEQFF
14	TRBV24-1	TRBJ2-2	CATRTRETTGELFF
18	TRBV20-1	TRBJ2-3	CSAISGGRGLLALDTQYF
16	TRBV12-3/TRBV12-4	TRBJ2-3	CASSRASGTTTDTQYF
14	TRBV29-1	TRBJ2-1	CSAAGGFVDNEQFF
12	TRBV20-1	TRBJ2-1	CSATGAINEQFF
17	TRBV7-9	TRBJ2-1	CASSLEGGQLPYNEQFF
18	TRBV12-3/TRBV12-4	TRBJ1-4	CASSSRGQGRGFNEKLFF
16	TRBV29-1	TRBJ2-6	CSVAGLAFSGANVLTF
13	TRBV7-8	TRBJ2-1	CASSLYDSREQFF
13	TRBV29-1	TRBJ2-1	CSVGGLATNEQFF
16	TRBV10-3	TRBJ2-7	CAISGSGHHPSYEQYF
16	TRBV28	TRBJ1-2	CASSLYFNRGHYGYTF
16	TRBV19	TRBJ2-3	CASSIQGSARTDTQYF
16	TRBV4-2	TRBJ1-1	CASSQVLTGVNTEAFF
15	TRBV6-1	TRBJ2-1	CASTSGRAAYNEQFF
17	TRBV12-3/TRBV12-4	TRBJ1-5	CASSLPRGGARNQPQHF
14	TRBV9	TRBJ2-1	CASSVNRGNNEQFF
14	TRBV9	TRBJ1-3	CASSVEGAGNTIYF
16	TRBV7-6	TRBJ2-3	CASSPWGLAGKDTQYF
15	TRBV19	TRBJ1-5	CASSYPREANQPQHF
13	TRBV29-1	TRBJ1-1	CSVAGGGFTEAFF
13	TRBV28	TRBJ2-5	CASTTGGGETQYF
16	TRBV7-2	TRBJ2-1	CASSSALRGESNEQFF
15	TRBV4-3	TRBJ2-1	CASSQGLGGYNEQFF
12	TRBV14	TRBJ2-5	CASSQVAETQYF
14	TRBV20-1	TRBJ1-1	CSASPYRGGTEAFF
11	TRBV12-3/TRBV12-4	TRBJ2-1	CASSRLVEQFF
14	TRBV11-3	TRBJ1-2	CASSLSREDYGYTF
17	TRBV4-1	TRBJ1-5	CASSQVQVEGLNQPQHF
14	TRBV20-1	TRBJ1-4	CSAGTGATNEKLFF